Each of the 4 T cell receptor beta chains below was sequenced from the same sample in a study of cytomegalovirus exposure and HLA in healthy donors listed by TCRdb under 2017. Library prep was done by the immunoSEQ multiplex PCR assay. The multiplex PCR relied on a mix of 60 forward primers for TCR Vbeta segments and 13 reverse primers for TCR Jbeta segments. Held by TCRdb, this immuneACCESS table contains in-frame sequences only and omits some clones. Under half of the omission traces to an unresolved V gene where checked; the cause of the rest is unknown. Recorded for this sample are 110,000 to 150,000 clones; 75% to 90% of them occurred a single time. Of the sample, 1.2% falls within the top ten clones. The sample comprised PBMCs. Every receptor here comes from a female donor in good health and CMV-seronegative.

This chain joins TRBV19 and TRBJ2-1; the match to TRBD2 covers 8 bases. Germline V CDR1 and CDR2: LNHDA, SQIVND (reference sequence). This CDR3 comprises 15 residues. Germline trimming cut 4 bases from V and 5 bases from J; bases unmatched to any gene: 7. For the CDR3, the DNA is TGTGCCAGTAGTAGACAAGCGGGAGAAAACAATGAGCAGTTCTTC. As protein: CASSRQAGENNEQFF.

J is TRBJ2-3 and V is TRBV6-5, with 14 bases lining up with TRBD2. CDR3 length equals 16 residues. Germline CDR1 is MNHEY and CDR2 is SVGAGI. V shed 2 bases and J 6 bases; nucleotides not matched to a gene: 4. As DNA, the CDR3 is TGTGCCAGCAGTTACATTGGGACTAGCGGGAGTGATACGCAGTATTTT. It encodes CASSYIGTSGSDTQYF.

The rearrangement joins TRBV27 to TRBJ2-7; 10 bases fit TRBD2. This CDR3 contains 15 residues. CDR1 is MNHEY, CDR2 SMNVEV, per germline (reference sequence). J gave up 9 bases and V 5 bases, and 13 bases lay outside the gene matches. The CDR3 region is CASSPATSGYLLQYF. CDR3 bases: TGTGCCAGCAGTCCGGCGACTAGCGGGTACCTGTTGCAGTACTTC.

The chain uses TRBV9 and TRBJ2-5; TRBD1 might be the D (5 bases). Trimming removed 0 bases at V and 4 bases at J, with 13 bases between. From germline, CDR1 is SGDLS and CDR2 YYNGEE. The CDR3 extends over 15 amino acids. The CDR3 DNA reads as TGTGCCAGCAGCGTAGCTGTAGGGGTCGGAGAGACCCAGTACTTC. It codes for CASSVAVGVGETQYF.